The clone carrying this T cell receptor beta chain occurred a few times. Its antigen is unidentified. The source of the sample is a study of T cells in narcolepsy. Study context: Donors had narcolepsy type 1 or type 2, or were healthy controls.

The CDR3 has 17 amino acids. Trimming pared 0 bases from V and 5 bases from J, leaving 18 bases between. Germline V lookup: CDR1 ENHRY, CDR2 SYGVKD. Study findings and constraints: Autoreactive clonotypes reportedly recurred in blood of same and different patients, not controls. Autoreactive HCRT-specific and TRIB2-specific clonotypes were marked in same-patient CSF-versus-blood CD4+ comparisons.

The protocol was immunoSEQ multiplex PCR, while the TCRdb copy is restricted to in-frame clones and leaves out a portion. The sample includes under 3,000 clones, approximately 24% of them seen just once. This chain joins TRBV10-3 and TRBJ2-3, with D possibly TRBD2 on 6 matching bases. This clonotype originated in a human donor with narcolepsy. Sequenced input: cultured CD4+ T cells from cerebrospinal fluid. The CDR3 DNA follows: TGTGCCATCAGTGAGTCGGGGGGAGGTAGTGGTCAAGATACGCAGTATTTT. Amino acids: CAISESGGGSGQDTQYF.